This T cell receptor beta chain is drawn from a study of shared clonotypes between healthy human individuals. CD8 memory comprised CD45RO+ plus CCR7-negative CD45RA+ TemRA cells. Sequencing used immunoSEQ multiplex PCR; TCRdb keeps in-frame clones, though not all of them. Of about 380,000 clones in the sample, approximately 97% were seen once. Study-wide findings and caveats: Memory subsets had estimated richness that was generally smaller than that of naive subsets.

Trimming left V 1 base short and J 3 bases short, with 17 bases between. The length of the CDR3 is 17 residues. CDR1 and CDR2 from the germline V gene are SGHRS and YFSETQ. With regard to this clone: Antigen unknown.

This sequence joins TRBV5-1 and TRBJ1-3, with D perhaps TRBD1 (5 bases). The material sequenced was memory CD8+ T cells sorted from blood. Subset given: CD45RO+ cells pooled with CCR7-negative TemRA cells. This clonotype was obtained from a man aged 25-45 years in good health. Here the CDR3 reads CASSLYEPGPFGNTIYF. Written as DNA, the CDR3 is TGCGCCAGCAGCTTGTACGAACCAGGGCCTTTTGGAAACACCATATATTTT.